This TCR beta chain was captured by sequencing in a study of shared clonotypes between healthy human individuals. Study observations and caveats: Estimated richness was generally greater in naive than memory subsets. The expectation was that sequencing depth would affect clonotype sharing among donors.

Measured with immunoSEQ multiplex PCR; TCRdb has only the in-frame clones, and not every one. Seen here are some 800,000 clones, 90% to 95% observed once, and the top ten hold 24%. Naive CD8 cells comprised CD45RO-negative, CCR7-positively selected cells, excluding terminally differentiated effector memory CD45RA+ cells. The donor cohort consisted entirely of Caucasian adults residing in Nashville, Tennessee. Turning to this clone: Its target is unknown.

The clonotype was recovered from a man aged 30 to 45 in good health. The specimen sequenced was naive CD8+ T cells sorted from blood.

This chain's CDR3 is CASSSLSGRENEQFF. The CDR3 bases are TGTGCCAGCAGTTCCCTTAGCGGGAGGGAGAATGAGCAGTTCTTC. J is TRBJ2-1 and V is TRBV27, with 11 bases matching TRBD2. The germline gives CDR1 MNHEY, CDR2 SMNVEV (reference sequence). The CDR3 is made up of 15 amino acids. V was pared by 4 bases and J by 7 bases, with 6 bases of the junction left unmatched.